A selection of T cell receptor beta chains follows, all from one sample in a study of beta chain features in type 1 diabetes. Assay: immunoSEQ multiplex PCR; the TCRdb copy retains only in-frame clones and omits some. Of roughly 450,000 clones in the sample, around 14% were seen once. What was sequenced was naive CD4+ T cells from blood. These receptors all come from a man younger than 40 in good health. Each CDR3 is given without its conserved first and last residue. The order of the fields is V gene, J gene, CDR3 protein.

TRBV9	TRBJ2-3	ASSVAPSGMGADTQY
TRBV4-2	TRBJ2-3	ASSQEEGPADTQY
TRBV4-3	TRBJ1-1	ASSQRQDTEAF
TRBV5-4	TRBJ2-1	ASSLATRSYNEQF
TRBV7-2	TRBJ2-3	ASSSMFTDTQY
TRBV14	TRBJ2-6	ASSPSWPPASGANVLT
TRBV25-1	TRBJ2-5	ASSPTRPQETQY
TRBV14	TRBJ2-7	ASSLTGSPNYEQY
TRBV5-1	TRBJ2-1	ASSLEGQSYNEQF
TRBV15	TRBJ1-4	ATSRGQGRDSEKLF
TRBV7-3	TRBJ2-2	ASSLGANTGELF
TRBV7-2	TRBJ2-2	ASDRHRGLNTGELF
TRBV25-1	TRBJ2-1	ATLILEEQF
TRBV29-1	TRBJ2-5	SVELRTGGTQY
TRBV7-2	TRBJ2-6	ASSFRGGPGDSGANVLT
TRBV9	TRBJ2-1	ASSGRQGLNEQF
TRBV30	TRBJ2-2	AWSLAIATGELF
TRBV7-2	TRBJ2-7	ASSLDRNSYEQY
TRBV4-1	TRBJ2-2	ASSHASGTANTGELF
TRBV7-2	TRBJ2-1	ASSLAGVIKRDEQF
TRBV6-5	TRBJ2-4	ASSDRVQNIQY
TRBV30	TRBJ2-2	AWSTPGLGRLAPSNTGELF
TRBV27	TRBJ2-3	ASSSPGGRTDTQY
TRBV29-1	TRBJ1-2	SVEGQFGYT
TRBV29-1	TRBJ2-5	SVGTVRETQY
TRBV5-4	TRBJ2-5	ASSQAQETQY
TRBV27	TRBJ2-1	ASSLTTGLKTNEQF
TRBV18	TRBJ2-5	ASSRNREETQY
TRBV18	TRBJ1-1	ASSQQGWNTEAF
TRBV7-2	TRBJ2-3	ASSFPGRRSSTDTQY
TRBV5-4	TRBJ2-5	ASSPTGPGETQY
TRBV7-3	TRBJ2-6	ASSSYILSGANVLT